One and the same sample provided the 12 T cell receptor beta chains below, sequenced in a study of blood T cell repertoires in COVID-19. The data were produced by immunoSEQ multiplex PCR, yet TCRdb's version contains in-frame clones alone and is incomplete. The sample yields hundreds of thousands of clones, approximately 83% seen once. The specimen was PBMCs or T cells enriched from blood (not recorded which). The receptors derive from a woman in her thirties or forties with acute COVID-19.

This clone is a singleton in its sample. The V call is TRBV5-1, the J call TRBJ1-6; TRBD1 aligns across 7 bases. This CDR3 comprises 14 residues. V lost 0 bases and J lost 8; bases outside the gene matches: 2. The germline V gene has CDR1 SGHRS and CDR2 YFSETQ. CDR3 DNA sequence: TGCGCCAGCAGCTTGGTAGGGGGCGATTCACCCCTCCACTTT. Protein sequence: CASSLVGGDSPLHF.

The chain uses TRBV19 and TRBJ2-3; 9 positions agree with TRBD2. From germline, CDR1 is LNHDA and CDR2 SQIVND (reference sequence). This CDR3 has 14 residues. Trimming cost V 6 bases and J 5 bases; bases outside gene matches: 6. CDR3 in amino acids: CASRREGRLDTQYF. DNA for the CDR3: TGTGCCAGTAGGCGGGAGGGCCGATTAGATACGCAGTATTTT.

About this clone itself: Other DNA sequences from this sample encode an identical CDR3 as well. The rearrangement uses TRBV28 and TRBJ1-5, with 9 bases matching TRBD1. In germline, CDR1 is MDHEN, CDR2 SYDVKM. The CDR3 contains 15 residues. The junction had 5 bases not matched to a gene; V was cut back by 4 bases and J by 4 bases. The DNA for the CDR3 is TGTGCCAGCAGTTCCGCCGGGACAGGGAATCAGCCCCAGCATTTT. As protein: CASSSAGTGNQPQHF.

This clone has just a few counts. V gene TRBV19 combines with J gene TRBJ1-5; a possible D gene is TRBD1 (5 bases). Germline V lookup: CDR1 LNHDA, CDR2 SQIVND (reference sequence). This CDR3 contains 13 residues. V was pared by 10 bases and J by 2 bases, with 12 bases between. The CDR3 is CATRGEGNQPQHF. DNA for the CDR3: TGTGCCACCCGGGGGGAAGGCAATCAGCCCCAGCATTTT.

Remarks on this clone: This same CDR3 is encoded by further DNA sequences in the sample. The rearrangement links TRBV24-1 to TRBJ2-7, with D maybe TRBD2 (5 bases). Germline loops: CDR1 KGHDR, CDR2 SFDVKD. With 6 bases removed from V and 3 bases from J, the gap between germline ends came to 8 bases. CDR3 size: 12 residues. CDR3 DNA: TGTGCCACCAGTCCCCGGGGCTACGAGCAGTACTTC. This sequence encodes CATSPRGYEQYF.

The rearrangement uses TRBV7-3 and TRBJ2-1; 8 nucleotides line up with TRBD2. Germline V gene sequence: CDR1 SGHTA, CDR2 FQGTGA. The CDR3 is made up of 17 amino acids. V gave up 1 base and J gave up 5 bases; unmatched junction bases: 10. CDR3 coding DNA: TGTGCCAGCAGCTTAATATCCAGCGGGAGAGGTAACAATGAGCAGTTCTTC. It encodes CASSLISSGRGNNEQFF. Supplemented by reference TRBV7-3 and TRBJ2-1, the full variable domain reads GAGVSQTPSNKVTEKGKYVELRCDPISGHTALYWYRQSLGQGPEFLIYFQGTGAADDSGLPNDRFFAVRPEGSVSTLKIQRTERGDSAVYLCASSLISSGRGNNEQFFGPGTRLTVL.

A few counts support this clone. The chain uses TRBV2 and TRBJ1-6, with a tentative D call TRBD1 (6 bases). V dropped 2 bases and J dropped 10 bases, with 21 bases sitting between them. Germline V CDR1 and CDR2: SNHLY, FYNNEI. CDR3 length: 17 residues. DNA for the CDR3: TGTGCCAGCAGTGAATTGCGCCAGAGAGCAGGGGAATCACCCCTCCACTTT. Its translation is CASSELRQRAGESPLHF.

The chain carries TRBV28 and TRBJ2-7; TRBD2 might be the D (6 bases). This CDR3 spans 13 amino acids. V lost 7 bases and J lost 3, with 13 bases in between. Germline V gene lookup returns CDR1 MDHEN and CDR2 SYDVKM. CDR3 DNA sequence: TGTGCCAGCACCCCAGGGACTGTCTACGAGCAGTACTTC. This gives the protein CASTPGTVYEQYF.

V is TRBV15 and J is TRBJ2-5; 7 bases match TRBD1. Trimming cost V 4 bases and J 5 bases; bases outside gene matches: 10. The CDR3 covers 15 residues. Germline lookup yields CDR1 LNHNV and CDR2 YYDKDF (reference sequence). Here the CDR3 reads CATSITGARGETQYF. The CDR3 DNA reads as TGTGCCACCAGCATAACAGGGGCCCGAGGGGAGACCCAGTACTTC.

This clone was recorded only once. Other DNA sequences in the sample encode the same CDR3. V gene TRBV27 combines with J gene TRBJ2-3, with TRBD2 matching 11 bases. Looked up from germline, CDR1 is MNHEY and CDR2 is SMNVEV (reference sequence). This CDR3 region has 16 residues. V gave up 4 bases and J gave up 2 bases; unmatched junction bases: 5. DNA of the CDR3: TGTGCCAGCAGTTACGGGACTAGCGGTTTCACAGATACGCAGTATTTT. Its translation: CASSYGTSGFTDTQYF.

This chain uses TRBV5-8 with TRBJ2-2, with TRBD2 as a possible D gene (6 bases). Germline V lookup: CDR1 SGHTS, CDR2 YDEGEE. The V end lost 3 bases, the J end lost 2 bases, and 14 bases lay between the germline ends. There are 16 residues in the CDR3. The CDR3 spells CASSSWGGGNTGELFF. In nucleotides, the CDR3 is TGTGCCAGCAGCTCCTGGGGAGGAGGAAACACCGGGGAGCTGTTTTTT.

This clone was recorded once. The V call is TRBV5-1, the J call TRBJ2-3; a possible D gene is TRBD1 (6 bases). Germline V lookup: CDR1 SGHRS, CDR2 YFSETQ. V lost 2 bases, J lost 1 base, and 11 bases lay in between. The CDR3 length is 15 residues. The CDR3 nucleotides are TGCGCCAGCAGCTTAACAGGGTTCGGCACAGATACGCAGTATTTT. Translated: CASSLTGFGTDTQYF.